One T cell receptor beta chain is described in this entry. The antigen is not known. The sample belongs to a study of OX40 agonist ivuxolimab in advanced cancers. The table came from immunoSEQ multiplex PCR; TCRdb's copy has only in-frame clones and leaves some out. The sample shows some 7,900 clones, about 80% of them seen only once. V gave up 6 bases and J gave up 1 base; unmatched junction bases: 2. Germline CDR1 and CDR2: ENHRY and SYGVKD. CDR3 length: 14 amino acids. Study-wide findings and caveats: At doses 0.1 to 3.0 mg/kg, CD4+ and CD8+ clones expanded.

Sequencing was performed on CD4+ or CD8+ T cells sorted from blood, taken in a trial of the OX40 agonist ivuxolimab. This receptor was taken from an adult with an advanced solid tumor such as melanoma, head and neck, liver or kidney cancer. The rearrangement links TRBV10-3 to TRBJ2-3; 9 bases line up with TRBD1. CDR3 bases: TGTGCCATCAGCCGACAGGGGGGCACAGATACGCAGTATTTT. This encodes CAISRQGGTDTQYF.